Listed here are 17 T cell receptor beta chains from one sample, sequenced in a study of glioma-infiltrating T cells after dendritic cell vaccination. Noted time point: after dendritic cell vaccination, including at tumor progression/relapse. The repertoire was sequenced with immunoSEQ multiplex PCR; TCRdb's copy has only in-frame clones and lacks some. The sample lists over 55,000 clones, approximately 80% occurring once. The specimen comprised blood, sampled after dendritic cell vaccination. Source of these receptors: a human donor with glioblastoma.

CDR3 coding DNA: TGTGCCAGCAGTTTGATTATCGGGACAGGTCCCTACGAGCAGTACTTC. It yields the protein CASSLIIGTGPYEQYF. The chain links TRBV27 to TRBJ2-7; 8 nucleotides agree with TRBD1. Germline V lookup: CDR1 MNHEY, CDR2 SMNVEV (reference sequence). V lost 3 bases, J lost 2 bases, and 9 bases stayed unmatched. This CDR3 spans 16 amino acids.

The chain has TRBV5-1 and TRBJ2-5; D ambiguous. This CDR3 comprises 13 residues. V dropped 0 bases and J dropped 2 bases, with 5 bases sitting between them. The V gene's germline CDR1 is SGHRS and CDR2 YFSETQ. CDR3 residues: CASSLEPQETQYF. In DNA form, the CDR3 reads TGCGCCAGCAGCTTGGAGCCTCAAGAGACCCAGTACTTC.

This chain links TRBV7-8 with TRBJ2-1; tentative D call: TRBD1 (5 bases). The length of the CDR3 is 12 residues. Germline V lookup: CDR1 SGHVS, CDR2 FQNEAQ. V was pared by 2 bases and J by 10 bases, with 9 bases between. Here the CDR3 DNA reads TGTGCCAGCAGCTTATGGGGCCAGGAGCAGTTCTTC. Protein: CASSLWGQEQFF.

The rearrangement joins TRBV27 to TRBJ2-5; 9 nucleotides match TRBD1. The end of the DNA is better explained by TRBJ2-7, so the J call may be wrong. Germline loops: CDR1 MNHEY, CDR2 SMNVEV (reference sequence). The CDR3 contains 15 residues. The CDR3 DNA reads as TGTGCCAGCAGTTTAGGTCCCGGGACAGGGAACGAGCAGTACTTC. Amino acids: CASSLGPGTGNEQYF.

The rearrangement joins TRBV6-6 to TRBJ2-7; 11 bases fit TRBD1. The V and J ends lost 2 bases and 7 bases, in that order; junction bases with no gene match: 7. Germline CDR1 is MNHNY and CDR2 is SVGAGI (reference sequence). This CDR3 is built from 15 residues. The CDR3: CASSYTGQGAREQYF. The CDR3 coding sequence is TGTGCCAGCAGTTACACCGGACAGGGGGCGCGGGAGCAGTACTTC.

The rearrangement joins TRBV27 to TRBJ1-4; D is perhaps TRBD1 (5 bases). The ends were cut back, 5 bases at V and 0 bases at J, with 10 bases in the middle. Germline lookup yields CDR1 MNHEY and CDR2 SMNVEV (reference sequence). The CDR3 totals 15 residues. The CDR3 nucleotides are TGTGCCAGCAGTAGCGACAGCGCAACTAATGAAAAACTGTTTTTT. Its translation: CASSSDSATNEKLFF. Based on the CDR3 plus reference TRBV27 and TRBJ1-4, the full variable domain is EAQVTQNPRYLITVTGKKLTVTCSQNMNHEYMSWYRQDPGLGLRQIYYSMNVEVTDKGDVPEGYKVSRKEKRNFPLILESPSPNQTSLYFCASSSDSATNEKLFFGSGTQLSVL.

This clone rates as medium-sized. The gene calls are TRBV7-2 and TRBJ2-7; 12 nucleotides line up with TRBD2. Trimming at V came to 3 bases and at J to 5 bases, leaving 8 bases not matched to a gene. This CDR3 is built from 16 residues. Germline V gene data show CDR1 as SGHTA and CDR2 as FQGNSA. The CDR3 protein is CASSFITSGGYDEQYF. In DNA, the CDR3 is TGTGCCAGCAGCTTTATTACTAGCGGGGGGTACGACGAGCAGTACTTC.

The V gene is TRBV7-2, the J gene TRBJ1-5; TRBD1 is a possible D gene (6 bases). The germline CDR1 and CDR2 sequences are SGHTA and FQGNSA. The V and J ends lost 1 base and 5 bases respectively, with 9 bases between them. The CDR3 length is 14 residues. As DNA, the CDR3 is TGTGCCAGCAGCTTAGGGGGGCTCGATCAGCCCCAGCATTTT. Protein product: CASSLGGLDQPQHF.

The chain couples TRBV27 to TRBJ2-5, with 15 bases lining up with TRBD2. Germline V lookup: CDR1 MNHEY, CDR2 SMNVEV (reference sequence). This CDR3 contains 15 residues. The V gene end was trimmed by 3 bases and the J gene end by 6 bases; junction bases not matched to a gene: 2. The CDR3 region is CASSFGLAGGQTQYF. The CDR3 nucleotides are TGTGCCAGCAGTTTCGGACTAGCGGGGGGGCAGACCCAGTACTTC.

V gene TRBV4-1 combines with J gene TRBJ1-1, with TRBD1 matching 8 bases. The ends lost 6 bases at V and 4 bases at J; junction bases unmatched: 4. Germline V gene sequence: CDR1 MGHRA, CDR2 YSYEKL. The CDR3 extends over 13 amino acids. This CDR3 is CASRQTGGTEAFF. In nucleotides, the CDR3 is TGCGCCAGCAGGCAAACAGGGGGCACTGAAGCTTTCTTT.

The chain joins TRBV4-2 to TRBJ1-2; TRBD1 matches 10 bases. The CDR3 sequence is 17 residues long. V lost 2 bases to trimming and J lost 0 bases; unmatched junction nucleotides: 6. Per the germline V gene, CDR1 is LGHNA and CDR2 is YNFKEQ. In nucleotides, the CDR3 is TGTGCCAGCAGCCAAAAGACAGGGGGCAGAGCTAACTATGGCTACACCTTC. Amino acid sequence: CASSQKTGGRANYGYTF.

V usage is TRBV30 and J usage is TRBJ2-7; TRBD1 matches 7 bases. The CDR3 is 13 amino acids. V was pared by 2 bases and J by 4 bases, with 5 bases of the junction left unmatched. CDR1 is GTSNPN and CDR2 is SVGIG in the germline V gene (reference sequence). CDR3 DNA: TGTGCCTGGAGTCAGGGACAGCCGTACGAGCAGTACTTC. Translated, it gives CAWSQGQPYEQYF.

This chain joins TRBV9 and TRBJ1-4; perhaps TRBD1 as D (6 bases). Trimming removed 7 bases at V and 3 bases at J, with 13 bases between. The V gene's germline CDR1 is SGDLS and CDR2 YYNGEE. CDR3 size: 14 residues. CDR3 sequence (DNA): TGTGCCAGCGGGCGGGGGGCTCCTAATGAAAAACTGTTTTTT. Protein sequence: CASGRGAPNEKLFF.

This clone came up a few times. This chain's CDR3 is CAIRDGMNNEQFF. The DNA for the CDR3 is TGTGCCATCAGGGACGGGATGAACAATGAGCAGTTCTTC. The chain couples TRBV10-3 to TRBJ2-1; D might be TRBD2 (5 bases). Trimming shortened V by 6 bases and J by 5 bases, and 11 bases separated the two germline ends. CDR3 size: 13 residues. Germline assignment: CDR1 ENHRY and CDR2 SYGVKD.

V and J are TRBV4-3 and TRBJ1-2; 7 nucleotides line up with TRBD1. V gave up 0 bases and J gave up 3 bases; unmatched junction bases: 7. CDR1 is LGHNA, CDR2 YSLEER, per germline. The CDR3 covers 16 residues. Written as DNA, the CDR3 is TGCGCCAGCAGCCAAGACAGACAGGGTGTTTACTATGGCTACACCTTC. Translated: CASSQDRQGVYYGYTF.

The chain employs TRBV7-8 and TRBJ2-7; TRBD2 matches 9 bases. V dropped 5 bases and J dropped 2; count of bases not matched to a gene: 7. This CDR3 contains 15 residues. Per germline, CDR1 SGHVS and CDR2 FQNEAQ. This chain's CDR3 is CASSGTLAGPYEQYF. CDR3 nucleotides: TGTGCCAGCAGCGGGACCCTAGCGGGGCCCTACGAGCAGTACTTC. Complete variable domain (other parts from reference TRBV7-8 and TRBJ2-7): GAGVSQSPRYKVAKRGQDVALRCDPISGHVSLFWYQQALGQGPEFLTYFQNEAQLDKSGLPSDRFFAERPEGSVSTLKIQRTQQEDSAVYLCASSGTLAGPYEQYFGPGTRLTVT.

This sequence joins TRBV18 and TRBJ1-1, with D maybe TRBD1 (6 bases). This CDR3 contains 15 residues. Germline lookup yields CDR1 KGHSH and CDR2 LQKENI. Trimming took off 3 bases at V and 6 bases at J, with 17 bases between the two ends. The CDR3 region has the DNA TGTGCCAGCTCACCCCAGGACAGAGCACAACCTGAAGCTTTCTTT. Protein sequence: CASSPQDRAQPEAFF.